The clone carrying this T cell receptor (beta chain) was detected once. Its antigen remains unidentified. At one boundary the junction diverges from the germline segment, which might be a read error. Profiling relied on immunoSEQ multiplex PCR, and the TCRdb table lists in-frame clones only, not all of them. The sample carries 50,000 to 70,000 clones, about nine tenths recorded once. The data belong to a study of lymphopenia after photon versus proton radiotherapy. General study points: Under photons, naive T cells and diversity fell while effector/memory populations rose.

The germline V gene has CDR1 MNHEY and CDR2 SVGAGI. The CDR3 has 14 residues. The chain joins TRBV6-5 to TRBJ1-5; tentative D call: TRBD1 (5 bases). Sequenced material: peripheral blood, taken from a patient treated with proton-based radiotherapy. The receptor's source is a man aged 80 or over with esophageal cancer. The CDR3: CASSESGGNQPQHF. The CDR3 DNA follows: TGCGCCAGCAGTGAATCGGGGGGCAATCAGCCCCAGCATTTT.